The 17 T cell receptor beta chains listed next were all sequenced from one sample in a study of blood T cell repertoires in COVID-19. Profiled with immunoSEQ multiplex PCR; TCRdb holds only in-frame clones, not every one. The table has around 100,000 clones, 84% seen once. Sequences were obtained from peripheral blood. These receptors were taken from a man between 65 and 80 years old with active or convalescent COVID-19.

The rearrangement links TRBV18 to TRBJ2-3, with 10 nucleotides matching TRBD2. The CDR3 extends over 17 amino acids. The V gene's germline CDR1 is KGHSH and CDR2 LQKENI. Trimming at V came to 0 bases and at J to 2 bases, leaving 5 bases not matched to a gene. CDR3 region: CASSPPLSGGTTDTQYF. The CDR3 coding sequence is TGTGCCAGCTCACCACCACTTAGCGGGGGGACCACAGATACGCAGTATTTT.

The gene calls are TRBV3-1 (or the pseudogene TRBV3-2) and TRBJ2-1; D call uncertain. Germline CDR1 and CDR2: LGHDT and YNNKEL (reference sequence). V dropped 1 base and J dropped 14 bases, with 15 bases sitting between them. The CDR3 has 13 amino acids. The CDR3 reads CASSQALDRQKFF. The CDR3 DNA reads TGTGCCAGCAGCCAAGCTCTAGATCGTCAGAAGTTCTTC.

The genes are TRBV6-1 and TRBJ2-7; tentative D call: TRBD1 (5 bases). Trimming stripped 2 bases from V and 4 bases from J, with 15 bases between. The CDR3 has 15 amino acids. Germline values: CDR1 MNHNS, CDR2 SASEGT. The CDR3 reads CASSEQPGIIYEQYF. CDR3 DNA: TGTGCCAGCAGTGAACAGCCAGGGATAATTTACGAGCAGTACTTC.

The genes are TRBV2 and TRBJ1-4; 8 nucleotides agree with TRBD1. The V segment lost 3 bases and the J segment 2 bases; nucleotides outside the gene matches: 2. Looked up from germline, CDR1 is SNHLY and CDR2 is FYNNEI. The CDR3 contains 15 residues. CDR3 bases: TGTGCCAGCAGTGACCCAGGGGGCACTAATGAAAAACTGTTTTTT. As protein: CASSDPGGTNEKLFF. Drawing the rest from reference TRBV2 and TRBJ1-4, the complete variable domain is EPEVTQTPSHQVTQMGQEVILRCVPISNHLYFYWYRQILGQKVEFLVSFYNNEISEKSEIFDDQFSVERPDGSNFTLKIRSTKLEDSAMYFCASSDPGGTNEKLFFGSGTQLSVL.

The V call is TRBV9, the J call TRBJ2-5; 8 bases match TRBD2. V lost 3 bases to trimming and J lost 4 bases; unmatched junction nucleotides: 8. The length of the CDR3 is 15 residues. CDR1 is SGDLS, CDR2 YYNGEE, per germline. The CDR3 loop reads CASSAGGGPPETQYF. In DNA form, the CDR3 reads TGTGCCAGCAGCGCGGGGGGGGGCCCCCCAGAGACCCAGTACTTC.

The rearrangement uses TRBV19 and TRBJ1-5; TRBD1 might be the D (6 bases). The CDR3 runs to 18 residues. CDR1 is LNHDA, CDR2 SQIVND, per germline (reference sequence). Trimming removed 6 bases from V and 0 bases from J, with 21 bases in between. This CDR3 is CASSPGEPVLYSNQPQHF. The CDR3 nucleotides read TGTGCCAGTAGCCCAGGGGAGCCGGTCCTCTATAGCAATCAGCCCCAGCATTTT.

This chain connects TRBV6-5 to TRBJ2-7; no reliable D call. The V end lost 0 bases, the J end lost 5 bases, and 11 bases lay between the germline ends. In germline, CDR1 is MNHEY, CDR2 SVGAGI. This CDR3 is built from 14 residues. CDR3 in DNA: TGTGCCAGCAGTTACTCTCCTACCATTAACGAGCAGTACTTC. Translated: CASSYSPTINEQYF.

This clone was counted only a few times. The chain uses TRBV5-1 and TRBJ1-5; 10 bases line up with TRBD1. There are 15 residues in the CDR3. Losses at the gene ends were 0 bases for V and 6 bases for J; bases not matched to a gene: 3. Germline V lookup: CDR1 SGHRS, CDR2 YFSETQ. CDR3 protein: CASSLGQGASQPQHF. The CDR3 coding sequence is TGCGCCAGCAGCTTGGGACAGGGGGCCAGTCAGCCCCAGCATTTT.

This chain uses TRBV5-1 with TRBJ1-1, with TRBD1 matching over 10 bases. Germline lookup yields CDR1 SGHRS and CDR2 YFSETQ. This CDR3 has 15 amino acids. Losses at the gene ends were 2 bases for V and 1 base for J; bases not matched to a gene: 2. CDR3 coding DNA: TGCGCCAGCAGCTTCCGGACAGGGGGGAACACTGAAGCTTTCTTT. Protein: CASSFRTGGNTEAFF.

The chain carries TRBV7-2 and TRBJ1-2; no clear D gene. The V end was cut by 1 base, the J end by 8 bases, with 23 bases between. Germline CDR1 SGHTA, CDR2 FQGNSA. The CDR3 is made up of 17 amino acids. The CDR3 is CASSLDWAGNGLGGYTF. The CDR3 DNA is TGTGCCAGCAGCTTAGATTGGGCCGGGAACGGTTTGGGGGGCTACACCTTC.

The rearrangement uses TRBV5-6 and TRBJ2-5, with 11 nucleotides matching TRBD1. V trimming: 0 bases; J trimming: 5 bases; junction bases outside the gene matches: 3. Germline V gene data show CDR1 as SGHDT and CDR2 as YYEEEE. The CDR3 loop spans 15 amino acids. CDR3 amino acids: CASSLGTGGRETQYF. CDR3 bases: TGTGCCAGCAGCTTGGGGACAGGGGGCCGGGAGACCCAGTACTTC. The whole variable domain, filled in from reference TRBV5-6 and TRBJ2-5, reads DAGVTQSPTHLIKTRGQQVTLRCSPKSGHDTVSWYQQALGQGPQFIFQYYEEEERQRGNFPDRFSGHQFPNYSSELNVNALLLGDSALYLCASSLGTGGRETQYFGPGTRLLVL.

DNA of the CDR3: TGTGCCATCAGTGACAGGGAGGTGAATCAGCCCCAGCATTTT. It specifies CAISDREVNQPQHF. The V gene is TRBV10-3, the J gene TRBJ1-5; D perhaps matches TRBD1 (5 bases). The CDR3 is 14 amino acids. The germline V and J ends were trimmed by 3 bases and 4 bases, with 10 bases remaining between them. Germline V CDR1 and CDR2: ENHRY, SYGVKD.

V gene TRBV11-3 combines with J gene TRBJ2-1, with TRBD1 identical over 10 bases. This CDR3 contains 17 residues. V trimming: 1 base; J trimming: 4 bases; junction bases outside the gene matches: 7. From germline, CDR1 is SGHNT and CDR2 YENEEA. CDR3 in amino acids: CASSLGTGGKNYNEQFF. CDR3 coding DNA: TGTGCCAGCAGCTTAGGGACAGGGGGGAAGAATTACAATGAGCAGTTCTTC.

V is TRBV6-5 and J is TRBJ2-7, with TRBD1 matching 9 bases. J lost 2 bases, V lost 6 bases, and 8 bases had no gene match. The CDR3 is 15 amino acids. Germline loops: CDR1 MNHEY, CDR2 SVGAGI. This CDR3 reads CASRVGQGKAYEQYF. DNA of the CDR3: TGTGCCAGCAGAGTTGGACAGGGGAAAGCCTACGAGCAGTACTTC.

The chain couples TRBV5-1 to TRBJ1-1, with 8 bases that match TRBD1. Germline CDR1 and CDR2: SGHRS and YFSETQ. The CDR3 runs to 14 residues. Trimming took 5 bases from V and 0 from J; bases not matched to a gene: 3. CDR3 sequence reads: CASRNRGVNTEAFF. CDR3 sequence (DNA): TGCGCCAGCAGGAACAGGGGGGTGAACACTGAAGCTTTCTTT. Full variable domain (remainder filled in from reference TRBV5-1 and TRBJ1-1): KAGVTQTPRYLIKTRGQQVTLSCSPISGHRSVSWYQQTPGQGLQFLFEYFSETQRNKGNFPGRFSGRQFSNSRSEMNVSTLELGDSALYLCASRNRGVNTEAFFGQGTRLTVV.

This clone was observed once. V is TRBV4-3 and J is TRBJ1-5; 7 nucleotides align to TRBD1. The CDR3 has 15 amino acids. V lost 3 bases to trimming and J lost 0 bases; unmatched junction nucleotides: 2. Per germline, CDR1 LGHNA and CDR2 YSLEER. The CDR3 sequence: CASSQTGSSNQPQHF. In DNA form, the CDR3 reads TGCGCCAGCAGCCAGACAGGGAGTAGCAATCAGCCCCAGCATTTT.

The V and J genes are TRBV9 and TRBJ2-3, with 11 nucleotides matching TRBD2. The CDR3 is made up of 15 amino acids. Trimming at V came to 3 bases and at J to 0 bases, leaving 0 bases not matched to a gene. Germline CDR1 SGDLS, CDR2 YYNGEE. The CDR3 DNA follows: TGTGCCAGCAGCGGACTAGCGGGGAGCACAGATACGCAGTATTTT. Translating gives CASSGLAGSTDTQYF. The variable domain in full, with the rest retrieved from reference TRBV9 and TRBJ2-3, is DSGVTQTPKHLITATGQRVTLRCSPRSGDLSVYWYQQSLDQGLQFLIQYYNGEERAKGNILERFSAQQFPDLHSELNLSSLELGDSALYFCASSGLAGSTDTQYFGPGTRLTVL.